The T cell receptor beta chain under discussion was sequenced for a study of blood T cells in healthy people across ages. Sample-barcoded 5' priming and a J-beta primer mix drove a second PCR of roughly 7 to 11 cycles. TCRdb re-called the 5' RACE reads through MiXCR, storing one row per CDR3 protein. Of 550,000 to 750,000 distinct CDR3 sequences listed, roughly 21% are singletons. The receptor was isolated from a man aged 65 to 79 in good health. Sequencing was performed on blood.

The CDR3 reads CASTPGAGETQYF. The CDR3 DNA reads TGTGCCAGCACCCCCGGGGCGGGGGAGACCCAGTACTTC. The V call is TRBV28, the J call TRBJ2-5; D is possibly TRBD2 (6 bases). The CDR3 spans 13 residues. V was clipped by 7 bases and J by 5 bases, with 14 bases between them. Germline CDR1 is MDHEN and CDR2 is SYDVKM.